This T cell receptor beta chain was identified during a study of T cell responses to AZD1222 COVID-19 vaccine. Measured with immunoSEQ multiplex PCR; TCRdb has only the in-frame clones, and not every one. The sample includes around 150,000 clones, roughly 87% of them seen just once. Second-dose intervals near 4 or 12 weeks were combined. Overall study results and limits: When two AZD1222 doses had been given, Spike-specific TCR breadth and depth rose. No day 14 peak samples; only post-peak repertoires were characterized.

The CDR3 extends over 15 amino acids. Germline V gene sequence: CDR1 MNHEY, CDR2 SVGAGI. Trimming cost V 2 bases and J 1 base, with 12 bases left between them. For this clone: As yet, its antigen is unknown.

The specimen comprised peripheral blood, sampled 28 days after the second AZD1222 dose. This chain joins TRBV6-5 and TRBJ2-7; the D is unclear. The origin of this receptor is an adult who received the AZD1222 COVID-19 vaccine. The CDR3 DNA reads as TGTGCCAGCAGTTACCGTTCTCAGGCATCCTACGAGCAGTACTTC. Its translation is CASSYRSQASYEQYF.